This entry features one T cell receptor beta chain sequence. Its antigen is undetermined. This record belongs to a study of Tregs in tolerant kidney transplant recipients. Study-wide results and caveats: For some patients, primers changed over time, blocking nucleotide-level comparison. The most relevant donor-specific Treg TCRbeta repertoire apparently came from expansion with activated donor B cells.

Germline CDR1 SGHRS, CDR2 YFSETQ. V was clipped by 0 bases and J by 3 bases; unmatched bases: 3. This CDR3 spans 16 amino acids. Unstimulated Tregs (CD4+CD25+CD127-) and CD4+CD25- non-Tregs were sorted from PBMCs. Clones were sequenced by immunoSEQ multiplex PCR, and TCRdb holds only the in-frame ones, with some missing. Of roughly 99,000 clones detected, over 85% appear once; the ten largest clones hold approximately 0.5%. This TCR was recovered from a human donor who received a combined kidney and bone marrow transplant. Sequenced material: CD4+ T cells from blood, taken before the transplant. This chain connects TRBV5-1 to TRBJ2-3; 11 bases match TRBD2. Written as DNA, the CDR3 is TGCGCCAGCAGCTTGGCTAGCGGGGGGTGGACAGATACGCAGTATTTT. Its protein is CASSLASGGWTDTQYF.